These 7 T cell receptor beta chains came from one sample sequenced in a study of T-cell reconstitution after alpha-beta-depleted transplantation in children. Unique molecular identifiers were incorporated when the TCRbeta library was constructed. TCRdb re-called the PCR reads through MiXCR, storing one row per CDR3 protein. The table lists over 100,000 distinct CDR3 sequences, about 9.4% of them singletons, with under 40% in the top ten. The material was PBMCs, obtained before TCRalphabeta/CD19-depleted stem cell transplant. All receptors derive from a boy under 10 years old with acute lymphoblastic leukemia, due to receive a stem cell transplant.

There are a few counts of this clonotype. The J gene is TRBJ2-7, the V gene TRBV5-6, with 13 positions matching TRBD2. The CDR3 length is 18 residues. V dropped 4 bases and J dropped 6; count of bases not matched to a gene: 16. Germline CDR1 and CDR2: SGHDT and YYEEEE. The CDR3 spells CASSPGLAGPPTGSEQYF. The CDR3 DNA reads as TGTGCCAGCAGCCCGGGACTAGCGGGGCCCCCAACCGGCAGCGAGCAGTACTTC.

CDR3: CASGLAGYEQFF. The CDR3 DNA sequence: TGCGCCAGCGGACTAGCGGGATATGAGCAGTTCTTC. The gene calls are TRBV10-2 and TRBJ2-1; 12 bases agree with TRBD2. Germline-derived CDR1 and CDR2 are WSHSY and SAAADI. Unmatched junction bases numbered 1, after V lost 8 bases and J lost 8 bases. The length of the CDR3 is 12 residues.

This clonotype was picked up a small number of times. The V gene is TRBV28, the J gene TRBJ2-1; 7 nucleotides line up with TRBD1. Trimming at V came to 5 bases and at J to 9 bases, leaving 4 bases not matched to a gene. Germline V gives CDR1 MDHEN, CDR2 SYDVKM. The CDR3 sequence is 12 residues long. As DNA, the CDR3 is TGTGCCAGCAGTCCCAGGACAGGTGAGCAGTTCTTC. Its protein is CASSPRTGEQFF.

The genes are TRBV24-1 and TRBJ2-1; D is unclear. The germline V and J ends were trimmed by 6 bases and 8 bases, with 13 bases remaining between them. Germline loops: CDR1 KGHDR, CDR2 SFDVKD. CDR3 length: 13 amino acids. The CDR3 reads CATSSVLQYEQFF. The CDR3 nucleotides are TGTGCCACCAGTTCGGTGCTCCAATATGAGCAGTTCTTC.

This clonotype was counted ten times or more. The chain has TRBV10-3 and TRBJ1-1; D not certain. With 2 bases removed from V and 5 bases from J, the gap between germline ends came to 3 bases. The CDR3 totals 11 residues. The germline V gene has CDR1 ENHRY and CDR2 SYGVKD. CDR3 DNA: TGTGCCATCAGTGAGGGAACTGAAGCTTTCTTT. It codes for CAISEGTEAFF.

This clonotype was detected a few times. J is TRBJ2-1 and V is TRBV7-8; D ambiguous. CDR3 length: 15 residues. Trimming left V 2 bases short and J 0 bases short, with 8 bases between. CDR1 SGHVS and CDR2 FQNEAQ come from the germline V gene. In nucleotides, the CDR3 is TGTGCCAGCAGCTTACCCCTTTCCTCCTACAATGAGCAGTTCTTC. It codes for CASSLPLSSYNEQFF.

This clonotype was recorded many times. In DNA form, the CDR3 reads TGCAGTGCTTGGACTAGCGGGAGGAAAGTAGATACGCAGTATTTT. It translates to CSAWTSGRKVDTQYF. This chain links TRBV20-1 with TRBJ2-3, with 14 bases fitting TRBD2. This CDR3 is built from 15 residues. Germline loops: CDR1 DFQATT, CDR2 SNEGSKA (reference sequence). The V gene end was trimmed by 5 bases and the J gene end by 5 bases; junction bases not matched to a gene: 6.